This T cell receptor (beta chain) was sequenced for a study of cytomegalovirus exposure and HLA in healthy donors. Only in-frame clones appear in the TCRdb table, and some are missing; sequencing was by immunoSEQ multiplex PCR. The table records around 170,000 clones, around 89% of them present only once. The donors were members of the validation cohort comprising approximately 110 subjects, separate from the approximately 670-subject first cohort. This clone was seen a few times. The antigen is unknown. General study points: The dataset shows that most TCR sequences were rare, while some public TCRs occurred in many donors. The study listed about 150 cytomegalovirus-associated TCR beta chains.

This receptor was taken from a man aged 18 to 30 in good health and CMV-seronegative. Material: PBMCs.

CDR3 sequence: CASSEAGTSGMDTQYF. The CDR3 DNA follows: TGTGCCAGCAGTGAAGCCGGGACTAGCGGGATGGATACGCAGTATTTT. This chain connects TRBV6-4 to TRBJ2-3; 13 positions match TRBD2. Germline V gene sequence: CDR1 MRHNA, CDR2 SNTAGT. V lost 3 bases to trimming and J lost 6 bases; unmatched junction nucleotides: 6. The CDR3 runs 16 residues.